This T cell receptor beta chain was sequenced in a study of blood T cell repertoires in COVID-19. In the study overall: Collection of acute and convalescent COVID-19 samples took place in the United States, Italy and Spain. T cells, B-cell-depleted T cells, or PBMCs provided the cDNA or gDNA that served as material.

As originally analysed: Reference gene primer amplification in the assay estimated nucleated cell counts. Sequencing used immunoSEQ multiplex PCR; TCRdb keeps in-frame clones, though not all of them. V, J and clone size are those of that table, while D and trimming were read from the DNA. The table records 90,000 to 130,000 clones, about 85% of them present only once. V was pared by 4 bases and J by 7 bases, with 1 base of the junction left unmatched. The CDR3 extends over 15 amino acids. In germline, CDR1 is SGHVS, CDR2 FNYEAQ. Sequencing input: peripheral blood. The chain links TRBV7-6 to TRBJ2-1, with 16 bases matching TRBD2. This TCR was recovered from a man in his forties or fifties with acute or convalescent COVID-19. CDR3 bases: TGTGCCAGCAGCTGGGGACTAGCGGGAGGGAATGAGCAGTTCTTC. Amino acid sequence: CASSWGLAGGNEQFF. Looking up the rest from reference TRBV7-6 and TRBJ2-1 gives the full variable domain: GAGVSQSPRYKVTKRGQDVALRCDPISGHVSLYWYRQALGQGPEFLTYFNYEAQQDKSGLPNDRFSAERPEGSISTLTIQRTEQRDSAMYRCASSWGLAGGNEQFFGPGTRLTVL.